The 25 T cell receptor beta chains in this list originate from one sample, sequenced in a study of persistence of HIV-infected CD4 T cells. Sequencing used immunoSEQ version 4 in survey mode. Using immunoSEQ multiplex PCR, the repertoire was profiled, and TCRdb retains in-frame clones only, with some absent. The repertoire consists of about 43,000 clones, with more than 70% occurring once and the leading ten covering just over 1%. Cells were stimulated nonspecifically with anti-CD3/anti-CD28 magnetic beads. Sorting of responding CD4+ T cells relied on upregulated CD40 ligand together with CD69. These receptors lack a known antigen. The sample in question was CD4+ T cells sorted from PBMCs after approximately 19-hour stimulation, obtained from a patient who received antiretroviral therapy. These receptor sequences come from an adult man with HIV who was CMV-seropositive.

This chain uses TRBV28 with TRBJ2-7; 7 positions match TRBD1. The CDR3 sequence is 12 residues long. CDR1 and CDR2 from the germline V gene are MDHEN and SYDVKM. With V trimmed by 5 bases and J by 6 bases, 4 bases remained unmatched. Here the CDR3 reads CASSKGAREQYF. The CDR3 DNA is TGTGCCAGCAGTAAGGGGGCTCGCGAGCAGTACTTC.

The rearrangement joins TRBV19 to TRBJ1-6; 9 bases agree with TRBD1. CDR1 and CDR2 (germline): LNHDA, SQIVND (reference sequence). J gave up 7 bases and V 5 bases, and 3 bases lay outside the gene matches. This CDR3 has 14 residues. The CDR3 loop reads CASSFGQGNSPLHF. CDR3 nucleotide sequence: TGTGCCAGTAGTTTCGGACAGGGGAATTCACCCCTCCACTTT.

This rearrangement joins TRBV18 to TRBJ1-6; 7 nucleotides match TRBD1. CDR1 and CDR2 from the germline V gene are KGHSH and LQKENI. The CDR3 contains 16 residues. The J segment lost 5 bases and the V segment lost 3 bases, leaving 7 bases of the junction unmatched. The CDR3 nucleotides are TGTGCCAGCTCACCCCGACAGGGCGGCAATAATTCACCCCTCCACTTT. Translation: CASSPRQGGNNSPLHF.

The count of this clone is one. The chain is built from TRBV28 and TRBJ2-2; tentatively, D is TRBD1 (5 bases). V gave up 6 bases and J gave up 2 bases, with 13 bases separating them. This CDR3 comprises 15 residues. Germline V gene lookup returns CDR1 MDHEN and CDR2 SYDVKM. CDR3 bases: TGTGCCAGCAGGACTCGGACACCTAACACCGGGGAGCTGTTTTTT. It codes for CASRTRTPNTGELFF.

The CDR3 coding sequence is TGTGCCAGCTCCCCGCCGCAGCGCTCCTACGAGCAGTACTTC. Translation gives CASSPPQRSYEQYF. This chain links TRBV18 with TRBJ2-7; D remains ambiguous. CDR3 length equals 14 residues. V was shortened by 6 bases and J by 0 bases, with 12 bases between the two germline ends. The germline gives CDR1 KGHSH, CDR2 LQKENI. Full variable domain (missing parts from reference TRBV18 and TRBJ2-7): NAGVMQNPRHLVRRRGQEARLRCSPMKGHSHVYWYRQLPEEGLKFMVYLQKENIIDESGMPKERFSAEFPKEGPSILRIQQVVRGDSAAYFCASSPPQRSYEQYFGPGTRLTVT.

This clone was seen a single time. The chain joins TRBV10-2 to TRBJ2-7; the D gene is possibly TRBD2 (6 bases). Trimming left V 2 bases short and J 0 bases short, with 11 bases between. CDR3 length: 15 amino acids. Germline assignment: CDR1 WSHSY and CDR2 SAAADI. In DNA, the CDR3 is TGCGCCAGCAGTGAGAGGTTGGAGGGCTCCTACGAGCAGTACTTC. Protein sequence: CASSERLEGSYEQYF.

J is TRBJ1-5 and V is TRBV18; 8 bases align to TRBD1. Unmatched junction bases numbered 8, after V lost 0 bases and J lost 7 bases. This CDR3 has 16 amino acids. Germline lookup yields CDR1 KGHSH and CDR2 LQKENI. The CDR3 coding sequence is TGTGCCAGCTCACCACCCGGCAGGGGGCTTGGACAGCCCCAGCATTTT. Its protein product is CASSPPGRGLGQPQHF. The whole variable domain, filled in from reference TRBV18 and TRBJ1-5, reads NAGVMQNPRHLVRRRGQEARLRCSPMKGHSHVYWYRQLPEEGLKFMVYLQKENIIDESGMPKERFSAEFPKEGPSILRIQQVVRGDSAAYFCASSPPGRGLGQPQHFGDGTRLSIL.

The chain combines TRBV5-1 with TRBJ1-3, with D unclear. Germline V lookup: CDR1 SGHRS, CDR2 YFSETQ. Trimming cost V 0 bases and J 4 bases, with 14 bases left between them. CDR3 length: 16 amino acids. CDR3 amino acids: CASSLEGLRGGNTIYF. The DNA for the CDR3 is TGCGCCAGCAGCTTGGAAGGCCTCCGTGGGGGAAACACCATATATTTT. Full variable domain (remainder filled in from reference TRBV5-1 and TRBJ1-3): KAGVTQTPRYLIKTRGQQVTLSCSPISGHRSVSWYQQTPGQGLQFLFEYFSETQRNKGNFPGRFSGRQFSNSRSEMNVSTLELGDSALYLCASSLEGLRGGNTIYFGEGSWLTVV.

This rearrangement joins TRBV28 to TRBJ2-7; D not resolved. The germline V and J ends were trimmed by 5 bases and 0 bases, with 11 bases remaining between them. CDR1 MDHEN and CDR2 SYDVKM come from the germline V gene. CDR3 length: 14 residues. The CDR3 reads CASSPHSSSYEQYF. CDR3 sequence (DNA): TGTGCCAGCAGTCCACACAGTAGCTCCTACGAGCAGTACTTC.

CDR3 DNA sequence: TGTGCCAGCAGTTACTCCGGGACAGAGGCTGAAGCTTTCTTT. Protein: CASSYSGTEAEAFF. The chain couples TRBV6-5 to TRBJ1-1, with TRBD1 matching 7 bases. V was clipped by 0 bases and J by 6 bases; unmatched bases: 4. There are 14 residues in the CDR3. Per the germline V gene, CDR1 is MNHEY and CDR2 is SVGAGI.

The chain uses TRBV19 and TRBJ1-5, with 12 bases identical to TRBD1. Germline V CDR1 and CDR2: LNHDA, SQIVND (reference sequence). The CDR3 totals 14 residues. Trimming cost V 8 bases and J 6 bases; bases outside gene matches: 5. CDR3 DNA sequence: TGTGCCAGTTGGGACAGGGGGCTCCCTCAGCCCCAGCATTTT. Its translation: CASWDRGLPQPQHF.

The chain links TRBV7-6 to TRBJ1-3, with a possible D match to TRBD1 (6 bases). Trimming pared 2 bases from V and 0 bases from J, leaving 11 bases between. The CDR3 runs 16 residues. CDR1 is SGHVS, CDR2 FNYEAQ, per germline. This CDR3 reads CASSLRGPGSGNTIYF. CDR3 in DNA: TGTGCCAGCAGCTTACGGGGGCCCGGCTCTGGAAACACCATATATTTT.

The genes are TRBV7-2 and TRBJ2-3, with D possibly matching TRBD2 (6 bases). Trimming left V 2 bases short and J 2 bases short, with 11 bases between. The CDR3 runs to 15 residues. Germline loops: CDR1 SGHTA, CDR2 FQGNSA. The DNA of the CDR3 is TGTGCCAGCAGCTTAAAGGAGGGATTCACAGATACGCAGTATTTT. Translated, it gives CASSLKEGFTDTQYF.

CDR3: CASRTTESLGGYTF. CDR3 in DNA: TGTGCCAGTAGGACGACAGAGAGCCTTGGGGGCTACACCTTC. J is TRBJ1-2 and V is TRBV19, with a weak D call TRBD1 (5 bases). The CDR3 covers 14 residues. Trimming removed 6 bases from V and 8 bases from J, with 19 bases in between. The germline V gene has CDR1 LNHDA and CDR2 SQIVND (reference sequence).

This chain uses TRBV11-2 with TRBJ2-1; 10 nucleotides agree with TRBD2. V trimming: 0 bases; J trimming: 1 base; junction bases outside the gene matches: 9. The CDR3 is 19 residues long. Germline-derived CDR1 and CDR2 are SGHAT and FQNNGV. DNA for the CDR3: TGTGCCAGCAGCTTAGAGGGTCTAGCGGGGGAGAGGTCCTACAATGAGCAGTTCTTC. Protein: CASSLEGLAGERSYNEQFF. The full variable domain, its missing parts supplied by reference TRBV11-2 and TRBJ2-1, is EAGVAQSPRYKIIEKRQSVAFWCNPISGHATLYWYQQILGQGPKLLIQFQNNGVVDDSQLPKDRFSAERLKGVDSTLKIQPAKLEDSAVYLCASSLEGLAGERSYNEQFFGPGTRLTVL.

The chain joins TRBV20-1 to TRBJ1-5; TRBD1 aligns across 7 bases. Germline CDR1 and CDR2: DFQATT and SNEGSKA (reference sequence). CDR3 length: 14 amino acids. With 3 bases clipped from V and 2 bases from J, the junction kept 4 bases outside the gene matches. The CDR3 region is CSASQGTGNQPQHF. Written as DNA, the CDR3 is TGCAGTGCTAGTCAGGGGACAGGCAATCAGCCCCAGCATTTT.

The rearrangement links TRBV6-5 to TRBJ2-3, with D possibly being TRBD1 (5 bases). This CDR3 has 14 amino acids. Germline values: CDR1 MNHEY, CDR2 SVGAGI. V was shortened by 6 bases and J by 5 bases, with 15 bases between the two germline ends. DNA for the CDR3: TGTGCCAGCAGGACAGCCTCCCGAGGAGATACGCAGTATTTT. Its protein is CASRTASRGDTQYF.

This clone appeared once. This chain joins TRBV5-1 and TRBJ1-4; D gene uncertain. Germline V gene lookup returns CDR1 SGHRS and CDR2 YFSETQ. Trimming cost V 2 bases and J 6 bases, with 14 bases left between them. The CDR3 runs 15 residues. The CDR3 spells CASSFSTGKDEKLFF. The CDR3 region has the DNA TGCGCCAGCAGCTTCTCGACGGGAAAGGATGAAAAACTGTTTTTT.

The chain carries TRBV7-3 and TRBJ2-7; a weak D match, TRBD2 (5 bases). V was pared by 5 bases and J by 5 bases, with 10 bases between. Looked up from germline, CDR1 is SGHTA and CDR2 is FQGTGA. This CDR3 is built from 12 residues. The CDR3 here is CASSHSDDEQYF. The CDR3 DNA reads TGTGCCAGCAGCCATAGCGACGACGAGCAGTACTTC.

This rearrangement joins TRBV6-5 to TRBJ1-2; D is undetermined. Germline CDR1 reads MNHEY; CDR2 reads SVGAGI. The germline V and J ends were trimmed by 8 bases and 4 bases, with 17 bases remaining between them. This CDR3 region has 14 residues. The CDR3 DNA is TGTGCCAGCCGTCCGATGGGGAGAAGCTATGGCTACACCTTC. This translates into CASRPMGRSYGYTF.

The chain links TRBV28 to TRBJ1-1; D not resolved. V was shortened by 2 bases and J by 0 bases, with 7 bases between the two germline ends. Germline V gene sequence: CDR1 MDHEN, CDR2 SYDVKM. There are 14 residues in the CDR3. The CDR3 spells CASSLLTVNTEAFF. The CDR3 region has the DNA TGTGCCAGCAGTTTACTGACGGTGAACACTGAAGCTTTCTTT.

The chain recombines TRBV6-5 with TRBJ1-5; weak D call: TRBD1 (6 bases). Trimming shortened V by 6 bases and J by 6 bases, and 18 bases separated the two germline ends. The CDR3 extends over 15 amino acids. Germline V gene sequence: CDR1 MNHEY, CDR2 SVGAGI. Written as DNA, the CDR3 is TGTGCCAGCAGCCCCCAAGGGGGGGCAGTTCAGCCCCAGCATTTT. It yields the protein CASSPQGGAVQPQHF.

The rearrangement links TRBV4-1 to TRBJ2-3; D could derive from TRBD1 or TRBD2 (6 bases each). V shed 1 base and J shed 5 bases, with 16 bases lying between them. The CDR3 runs to 16 residues. Germline-derived CDR1 and CDR2 are MGHRA and YSYEKL. The CDR3 reads CASSQVVGGPVDTQYF. The CDR3 nucleotides read TGCGCCAGCAGCCAAGTGGTGGGGGGCCCAGTAGATACGCAGTATTTT.

V is TRBV2 and J is TRBJ1-4, with 10 bases that match TRBD1. The length of the CDR3 is 14 residues. With V trimmed by 6 bases and J by 7 bases, 5 bases remained unmatched. The germline V gene has CDR1 SNHLY and CDR2 FYNNEI. The CDR3 nucleotides are TGTGCCAGCAGAGGGACAGGGGCGGCTGAAAAACTGTTTTTT. The encoded protein is CASRGTGAAEKLFF.

The V gene is TRBV28, the J gene TRBJ1-1; no reliable D call. CDR3 length equals 13 residues. Germline assignment: CDR1 MDHEN and CDR2 SYDVKM. Trimming shortened V by 2 bases and J by 1 base, and 5 bases separated the two germline ends. The CDR3 DNA sequence: TGTGCCAGCAGTTTAAAGCGGAACACTGAAGCTTTCTTT. It is translated as CASSLKRNTEAFF.